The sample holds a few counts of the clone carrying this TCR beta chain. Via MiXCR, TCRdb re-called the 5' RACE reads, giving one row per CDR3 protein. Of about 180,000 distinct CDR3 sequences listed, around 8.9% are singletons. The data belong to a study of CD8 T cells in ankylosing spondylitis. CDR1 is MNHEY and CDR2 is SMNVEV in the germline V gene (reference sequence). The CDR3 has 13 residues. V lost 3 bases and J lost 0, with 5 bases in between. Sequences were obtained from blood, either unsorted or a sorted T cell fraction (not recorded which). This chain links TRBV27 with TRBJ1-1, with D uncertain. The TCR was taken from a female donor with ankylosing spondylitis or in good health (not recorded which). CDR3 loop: CASSFVVNTEAFF. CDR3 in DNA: TGTGCCAGCAGTTTCGTAGTGAACACTGAAGCTTTCTTT.